These 19 T cell receptor beta chains came from one sample sequenced in a study of blood T cell repertoires in COVID-19. Clones were read by immunoSEQ multiplex PCR, and TCRdb kept only the in-frame ones, dropping some. The table lists 250,000 to 350,000 clones, 70% to 90% of them singletons, with around 2% in the top ten. Sample: PBMCs or T cells enriched from blood (not recorded which). The receptors were sampled from an older woman in a cohort exposed to, infected with or recovered from COVID-19 (not recorded which).

The CDR3 DNA follows: TGTGCCAGCAGCGAAAACGTTGCCGGCGAGCAGTACTTC. Amino acids: CASSENVAGEQYF. The chain employs TRBV9 and TRBJ2-7; no clear D. The CDR3 extends over 13 amino acids. Germline V gene data show CDR1 as SGDLS and CDR2 as YYNGEE. Trimming removed 3 bases at V and 6 bases at J, with 13 bases between. The full variable domain, its missing parts supplied by reference TRBV9 and TRBJ2-7, is DSGVTQTPKHLITATGQRVTLRCSPRSGDLSVYWYQQSLDQGLQFLIQYYNGEERAKGNILERFSAQQFPDLHSELNLSSLELGDSALYFCASSENVAGEQYFGPGTRLTVT.

This chain uses TRBV24-1 with TRBJ2-2; D possibly corresponds to TRBD1 (5 bases). From germline, CDR1 is KGHDR and CDR2 SFDVKD. V lost 9 bases and J lost 2, with 9 bases in between. This CDR3 spans 13 amino acids. CDR3 sequence: CATYDSNTGELFF. CDR3 nucleotide sequence: TGTGCCACCTACGACAGCAACACCGGGGAGCTGTTTTTT.

The rearrangement uses TRBV3-1 (or the pseudogene TRBV3-2) and TRBJ1-6; weak D call: TRBD1 (5 bases). The CDR3 totals 14 residues. V lost 4 bases, J lost 7 bases, and 11 bases lay in between. Germline CDR1 LGHDT, CDR2 YNNKEL (reference sequence). In nucleotides, the CDR3 is TGTGCCAGCAGCCGACAGAGTTCAAATTCACCCCTCCACTTT. Amino acid sequence: CASSRQSSNSPLHF.

The J gene is TRBJ1-3, the V gene TRBV29-1; 9 bases fit TRBD1. Germline trimming cut 0 bases from V and 2 bases from J; bases unmatched to any gene: 8. This CDR3 is built from 17 residues. Germline assignment: CDR1 SQVTM and CDR2 ANQGSEA. The CDR3 spells CSVEDYRDRVPGNTIYF. The CDR3 region has the DNA TGCAGCGTTGAAGATTATCGGGACAGGGTCCCTGGAAACACCATATATTTT.

The rearrangement joins TRBV27 to TRBJ2-1; 10 nucleotides match TRBD1. V gave up 5 bases and J gave up 7 bases; unmatched junction bases: 8. The CDR3 has 15 amino acids. The germline CDR1 and CDR2 sequences are MNHEY and SMNVEV (reference sequence). CDR3 nucleotide sequence: TGTGCCAGCAGTAAGGGGACAGGGGTGCCTAATGAGCAGTTCTTC. This codes for CASSKGTGVPNEQFF.

This sequence joins TRBV19 and TRBJ1-1; 9 nucleotides agree with TRBD1. The CDR3 is 14 amino acids. Germline V gene sequence: CDR1 LNHDA, CDR2 SQIVND (reference sequence). Unmatched junction bases numbered 11, after V lost 10 bases and J lost 5 bases. For the CDR3, the DNA is TGTGCCACGGATAACAGGGGGCGGAGGACTGAAGCTTTCTTT. This codes for CATDNRGRRTEAFF.

The chain joins TRBV5-6 to TRBJ2-3; the match to TRBD2 covers 12 bases. CDR3 length: 16 amino acids. Trimming removed 4 bases from V and 2 bases from J; junction bases left unmatched: 5. Germline V CDR1 and CDR2: SGHDT, YYEEEE. The CDR3 loop is CASSPGLAGSTDTQYF. CDR3 nucleotide sequence: TGTGCCAGCAGCCCGGGACTAGCGGGCTCCACAGATACGCAGTATTTT.

The V gene is TRBV28, the J gene TRBJ1-5; D remains ambiguous. CDR1 and CDR2 from the germline V gene are MDHEN and SYDVKM. The V end lost 7 bases, the J end lost 2 bases, and 12 bases lay between the germline ends. This CDR3 contains 14 residues. CDR3 sequence: CASKEGGGNQPQHF. As DNA, the CDR3 is TGTGCCAGCAAGGAGGGCGGCGGCAATCAGCCCCAGCATTTT.

The rearrangement joins TRBV24-1 to TRBJ2-5; 11 nucleotides match TRBD1. Trimming removed 4 bases from V and 7 bases from J; junction bases left unmatched: 4. The CDR3 totals 14 residues. CDR1 is KGHDR and CDR2 is SFDVKD in the germline V gene. CDR3 protein: CATSEGGQGGTQYF. The CDR3 coding sequence is TGTGCCACCAGTGAGGGGGGACAGGGGGGGACCCAGTACTTC.

The gene calls are TRBV6-1 and TRBJ2-7; D not resolved. This CDR3 comprises 13 residues. Germline lookup yields CDR1 MNHNS and CDR2 SASEGT. Trimming took off 2 bases at V and 2 bases at J, with 7 bases between the two ends. CDR3 coding DNA: TGTGCCAGCAGTGAAACACAGCCCTACGAGCAGTACTTC. Its translation: CASSETQPYEQYF.

This chain uses TRBV18 with TRBJ2-2; 9 nucleotides agree with TRBD1. The V and J ends lost 4 bases and 3 bases, in that order; junction bases with no gene match: 0. Per germline, CDR1 KGHSH and CDR2 LQKENI. CDR3 length equals 14 residues. CDR3 sequence (DNA): TGTGCCAGCTCACGGGACAGGGACACCGGGGAGCTGTTTTTT. It yields the protein CASSRDRDTGELFF.

In nucleotides, the CDR3 is TGTGCCAGTAGTGCCCGACTAGCGGGAGACACCTACGAGCAGTACTTC. The encoded protein is CASSARLAGDTYEQYF. V and J are TRBV19 and TRBJ2-7; 12 bases agree with TRBD2. CDR3 size: 16 residues. In germline, CDR1 is LNHDA, CDR2 SQIVND (reference sequence). V was pared by 5 bases and J by 2 bases, with 7 bases of the junction left unmatched.

The chain carries TRBV3-1 (or the pseudogene TRBV3-2) and TRBJ2-7; 13 nucleotides line up with TRBD2. The germline V gene has CDR1 LGHDT and CDR2 YNNKEL (reference sequence). This CDR3 has 17 amino acids. V shed 0 bases and J 5 bases; nucleotides not matched to a gene: 7. The CDR3 is CASSQDRRTSGSHEQYF. In DNA, the CDR3 is TGTGCCAGCAGCCAAGATAGGCGGACTAGCGGGAGCCACGAGCAGTACTTC.

The chain uses TRBV1 and TRBJ2-7; the table's D call TRBD2 went unverified against the DNA. TRBV1 is recorded as a pseudogene. This CDR3 contains 19 residues. CDR3 DNA sequence: TGCACCAGCAGGGATGTGAGGTGGGCTAGCGGGAAACGGGCCTTCGAGCAGTACTTC. It yields the protein CTSRDVRWASGKRAFEQYF.

The chain carries TRBV27 and TRBJ2-3; no clear D gene. The V gene lost 2 bases and the J gene lost 5 bases, with 8 bases spanning the gap. The CDR3 is 13 residues long. Germline CDR1 reads MNHEY; CDR2 reads SMNVEV (reference sequence). The CDR3 coding sequence is TGTGCCAGCAGTTTAGGGCGTCTAGATACGCAGTATTTT. This sequence encodes CASSLGRLDTQYF.

This clone was observed a single time. In DNA, the CDR3 is TGCGCCAGCAGTGAAACAGGGGAGGCGGAAGCTTTCTTT. Its protein is CASSETGEAEAFF. The V gene is TRBV10-2, the J gene TRBJ1-1; TRBD1 matches 7 bases. With 3 bases clipped from V and 8 bases from J, the junction kept 6 bases outside the gene matches. The CDR3 has 13 residues. The germline CDR1 and CDR2 sequences are WSHSY and SAAADI.

The chain recombines TRBV6-2 or TRBV6-3 with TRBJ2-2; 15 bases are a match to TRBD2. Germline V gene sequence: CDR1 MNHEY, CDR2 SVGEGT. The V gene end was trimmed by 5 bases and the J gene end by 7 bases; junction bases not matched to a gene: 5. The CDR3 sequence is 16 residues long. CDR3 nucleotide sequence: TGTGCCAGCAGTCGGACTAGCGGGAGGGCCGACGGGGAGCTGTTTTTT. This codes for CASSRTSGRADGELFF.

This CDR3 is CASSSSGRYEQYF. In DNA, the CDR3 is TGTGCCAGCAGTTCTAGCGGTCGGTACGAGCAGTACTTC. The chain joins TRBV6-2 or TRBV6-3 to TRBJ2-7, with 7 bases aligning to TRBD2. The CDR3 consists of 13 residues. Germline lookup yields CDR1 MNHEY and CDR2 SVGEGT. The ends lost 4 bases at V and 4 bases at J; junction bases unmatched: 4.

The chain carries TRBV5-1 and TRBJ2-7; tentative D call: TRBD2 (6 bases). Germline lookup yields CDR1 SGHRS and CDR2 YFSETQ. This CDR3 is built from 14 residues. V gave up 6 bases and J gave up 0 bases, with 13 bases separating them. Written as DNA, the CDR3 is TGCGCCAGCAATCCTACCGGGAGCTCCTACGAGCAGTACTTC. This gives the protein CASNPTGSSYEQYF. The whole variable domain, filled in from reference TRBV5-1 and TRBJ2-7, reads KAGVTQTPRYLIKTRGQQVTLSCSPISGHRSVSWYQQTPGQGLQFLFEYFSETQRNKGNFPGRFSGRQFSNSRSEMNVSTLELGDSALYLCASNPTGSSYEQYFGPGTRLTVT.